The 21 T cell receptor beta chains presented below share a single source sample, sequenced in a study of T cells in tumors after PD-1 blockade. This table comes from immunoSEQ multiplex PCR, and its TCRdb copy is limited to in-frame clones, with some not included. The sample contains thousands of clones, around 62% of which appear only once. Sequencing used tumor tissue, obtained after anti-PD-1 treatment. The receptors come from a human donor with cutaneous squamous cell carcinoma.

V gene TRBV20-1 combines with J gene TRBJ1-5; TRBD1 matches at 7 bases. CDR3 length: 15 residues. Germline values: CDR1 DFQATT, CDR2 SNEGSKA (reference sequence). J gave up 4 bases and V 3 bases, and 9 bases lay outside the gene matches. The DNA of the CDR3 is TGCAGTGCTAGTAACAGCCAGGGGGGTAATCAGCCCCAGCATTTT. This codes for CSASNSQGGNQPQHF.

The chain uses TRBV13 and TRBJ2-3, with a weak D call TRBD2 (7 bases). CDR1 PRHDT and CDR2 FYEKMQ come from the germline V gene (reference sequence). The length of the CDR3 is 16 residues. The V gene lost 5 bases and the J gene lost 6 bases, with 21 bases spanning the gap. CDR3 bases: TGTGCCAGCAGCCCCTCTTGGGGGGGCAACGGGGATACGCAGTATTTT. This sequence encodes CASSPSWGGNGDTQYF.

The rearrangement links TRBV5-6 to TRBJ1-5; D might be TRBD1 (6 bases). From germline, CDR1 is SGHDT and CDR2 YYEEEE. The CDR3 is 15 residues long. Trimming took 3 bases from V and 3 from J, leaving 13 bases between them. The CDR3 spells CASSWAGGDNQPQHF. DNA for the CDR3: TGTGCCAGCAGCTGGGCGGGGGGCGACAATCAGCCCCAGCATTTT.

As regards this clone: Additional DNA sequences in this sample encode the identical CDR3. This chain uses TRBV2 with TRBJ2-3; 9 positions match TRBD2. The ends lost 3 bases at V and 1 base at J; junction bases unmatched: 5. Germline CDR1 SNHLY, CDR2 FYNNEI. The CDR3 extends over 16 amino acids. The DNA of the CDR3 is TGTGCCAGCAGTGACTCATTAGCGGGGGGCACAGATACGCAGTATTTT. Translation gives CASSDSLAGGTDTQYF.

The chain couples TRBV10-2 to TRBJ2-2, with 14 bases matching TRBD2. This CDR3 has 15 amino acids. In germline, CDR1 is WSHSY, CDR2 SAAADI. V was pared by 6 bases and J by 5 bases, with 2 bases of the junction left unmatched. CDR3 region: CASRTSGGGTGELFF. The CDR3 bases are TGCGCCAGCAGGACTAGCGGGGGGGGGACCGGGGAGCTGTTTTTT.

This chain links TRBV7-6 with TRBJ2-3; TRBD1 matches 10 bases. The V gene end was trimmed by 4 bases and the J gene end by 6 bases; junction bases not matched to a gene: 7. This CDR3 has 15 amino acids. The germline V gene has CDR1 SGHVS and CDR2 FNYEAQ. The DNA for the CDR3 is TGTGCCAGCAGCTCGAGACAGGGGGCGCTGGATACGCAGTATTTT. Protein: CASSSRQGALDTQYF. The full variable domain, rest sourced from reference TRBV7-6 and TRBJ2-3, is GAGVSQSPRYKVTKRGQDVALRCDPISGHVSLYWYRQALGQGPEFLTYFNYEAQQDKSGLPNDRFSAERPEGSISTLTIQRTEQRDSAMYRCASSSRQGALDTQYFGPGTRLTVL.

The chain has TRBV6-5 and TRBJ1-6; 9 bases line up with TRBD1. Losses at the gene ends were 2 bases for V and 7 bases for J; bases not matched to a gene: 3. Germline V lookup: CDR1 MNHEY, CDR2 SVGAGI. The CDR3 runs 15 residues. The CDR3: CASSYRTGANSPLHF. The DNA of the CDR3 is TGTGCCAGCAGTTACCGGACAGGGGCCAATTCACCCCTCCACTTT.

The chain carries TRBV11-2 and TRBJ2-3; D is possibly TRBD2 (5 bases). CDR1 and CDR2 (germline): SGHAT, FQNNGV. The CDR3 extends over 17 amino acids. Trimming removed 0 bases from V and 0 bases from J, with 13 bases in between. CDR3 coding DNA: TGTGCCAGCAGCTTAGATCTAGGACTCTCAAGCACAGATACGCAGTATTTT. This gives the protein CASSLDLGLSSTDTQYF.

The chain joins TRBV2 to TRBJ1-4; possibly TRBD1 for D (5 bases). Germline CDR1 and CDR2: SNHLY and FYNNEI. Trimming pared 10 bases from V and 8 bases from J, leaving 17 bases between. The CDR3 is made up of 13 amino acids. CDR3 loop: CATIGAGGEKLFF. The CDR3 coding sequence is TGTGCCACCATCGGGGCCGGGGGAGAAAAACTGTTTTTT.

The rearrangement joins TRBV12-3 or TRBV12-4 to TRBJ1-1, with 7 bases lining up with TRBD1. J lost 5 bases, V lost 6 bases, and 3 bases had no gene match. The CDR3 contains 12 residues. The CDR3 spells CASSLTGTEAFF. CDR3 nucleotides: TGTGCCAGCAGCTTGACAGGGACTGAAGCTTTCTTT.

The chain carries TRBV3-1 (or the pseudogene TRBV3-2) and TRBJ2-3; D unclear. The CDR3 loop spans 14 amino acids. V lost 1 base and J 3 bases, leaving 8 bases between the germline ends. Looked up from germline, CDR1 is LGHDT and CDR2 is YNNKEL (reference sequence). The CDR3 reads CASSQGSRTDTQYF. Here the CDR3 DNA reads TGTGCCAGCAGCCAAGGTTCTAGGACAGATACGCAGTATTTT.

The genes are TRBV3-1 (or the pseudogene TRBV3-2) and TRBJ1-2, with D unclear. Germline assignment: CDR1 LGHDT and CDR2 YNNKEL (reference sequence). The CDR3 is 17 amino acids. V was cut by 4 bases and J by 2 bases, with 20 bases left in between. CDR3: CASSRKDSPSINYGYTF. CDR3 nucleotides: TGTGCCAGCAGCCGAAAGGACTCCCCCTCTATAAACTATGGCTACACCTTC.

CDR3 sequence reads: CASSEYGGREKLFF. The CDR3 DNA reads TGTGCCAGCAGTGAATACGGGGGGAGGGAAAAACTGTTTTTT. The chain joins TRBV6-1 to TRBJ1-4, with D maybe TRBD1 (5 bases). With 2 bases removed from V and 8 bases from J, the gap between germline ends came to 12 bases. CDR1 is MNHNS, CDR2 SASEGT, per germline. This CDR3 is built from 14 residues.

The genes are TRBV28 and TRBJ1-4; no clear D. The CDR3 runs 15 residues. Between the trimmed V and J ends, which lost 6 bases and 0 bases, there was a span of 11 bases. CDR1 MDHEN and CDR2 SYDVKM come from the germline V gene. CDR3 amino acids: CASSRVVATNEKLFF. The CDR3 DNA reads as TGTGCCAGCAGCCGCGTAGTGGCAACTAATGAAAAACTGTTTTTT.

This clone came up a few times. The chain employs TRBV6-5 and TRBJ2-7; 7 bases are a match to TRBD2. With 3 bases clipped from V and 6 bases from J, the junction kept 5 bases outside the gene matches. The CDR3 totals 13 residues. In germline, CDR1 is MNHEY, CDR2 SVGAGI. CDR3: CASSYVGGTEQYF. The CDR3 coding sequence is TGTGCCAGCAGTTATGTCGGGGGGACCGAGCAGTACTTC.

The chain recombines TRBV5-1 with TRBJ2-2; D possibly matches TRBD1 or TRBD2 (6 bases each). The CDR3 is 16 amino acids. Germline CDR1 is SGHRS and CDR2 is YFSETQ. Trimming shortened V by 1 base and J by 4 bases, and 14 bases separated the two germline ends. The CDR3, as DNA: TGCGCCAGCAGCTTGTCCGTAAGGGGGGCCACCGGGGAGCTGTTTTTT. This gives the protein CASSLSVRGATGELFF.

This sequence joins TRBV20-1 and TRBJ2-3; no clear D. This CDR3 spans 11 amino acids. V was trimmed by 3 bases and J by 3 bases, leaving 4 bases between them. Germline V gene lookup returns CDR1 DFQATT and CDR2 SNEGSKA (reference sequence). CDR3 bases: TGCAGTGCTAGTCATACAGATACGCAGTATTTT. This codes for CSASHTDTQYF.

The chain joins TRBV5-5 to TRBJ2-3; possible D gene TRBD2, 6 bases. Germline V lookup: CDR1 SGHKS, CDR2 YYEKEE (reference sequence). V was clipped by 0 bases and J by 3 bases, with 8 bases between them. The length of the CDR3 is 14 residues. CDR3 sequence (DNA): TGTGCCAGCAGCTTGGACGGACTAACAGATACGCAGTATTTT. Translation: CASSLDGLTDTQYF. The full variable domain, its missing parts supplied by reference TRBV5-5 and TRBJ2-3, is DAGVTQSPTHLIKTRGQQVTLRCSPISGHKSVSWYQQVLGQGPQFIFQYYEKEERGRGNFPDRFSARQFPNYSSELNVNALLLGDSALYLCASSLDGLTDTQYFGPGTRLTVL.

The V call is TRBV7-8, the J call TRBJ2-2; maybe TRBD2 (5 bases). The CDR3 sequence is 15 residues long. V gave up 1 base and J gave up 4 bases, with 10 bases separating them. Per the germline V gene, CDR1 is SGHVS and CDR2 is FQNEAQ. CDR3 protein: CASSLVVEGTGELFF. The CDR3 coding sequence is TGTGCCAGCAGCTTAGTGGTCGAGGGCACCGGGGAGCTGTTTTTT.

The chain joins TRBV28 to TRBJ2-5; D tentatively fits TRBD1 or TRBD2 (6 bases each). V lost 2 bases and J 5 bases, leaving 9 bases between the germline ends. The CDR3 contains 13 residues. Per the germline V gene, CDR1 is MDHEN and CDR2 is SYDVKM. The DNA of the CDR3 is TGTGCCAGCAGTTTACCGGGGGCGGAGACCCAGTACTTC. This sequence encodes CASSLPGAETQYF. Combining the CDR3 with reference TRBV28 and TRBJ2-5 gives the whole variable domain DVKVTQSSRYLVKRTGEKVFLECVQDMDHENMFWYRQDPGLGLRLIYFSYDVKMKEKGDIPEGYSVSREKKERFSLILESASTNQTSMYLCASSLPGAETQYFGPGTRLLVL.

The V gene is TRBV5-6, the J gene TRBJ2-4; 9 bases agree with TRBD1. J lost 1 base, V lost 4 bases, and 9 bases had no gene match. Germline CDR1 is SGHDT and CDR2 is YYEEEE. CDR3 length equals 17 residues. This CDR3 reads CASSQRGQGVAKNIQYF. In DNA form, the CDR3 reads TGTGCCAGCAGCCAAAGGGGACAGGGAGTTGCCAAAAACATTCAGTACTTC.